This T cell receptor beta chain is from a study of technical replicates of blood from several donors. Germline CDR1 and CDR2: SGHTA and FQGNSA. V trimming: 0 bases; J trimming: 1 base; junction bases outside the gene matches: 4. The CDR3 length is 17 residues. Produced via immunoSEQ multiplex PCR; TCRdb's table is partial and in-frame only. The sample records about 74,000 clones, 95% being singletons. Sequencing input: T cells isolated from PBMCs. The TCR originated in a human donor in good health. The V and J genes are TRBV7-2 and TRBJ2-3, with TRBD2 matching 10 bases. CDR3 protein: CASSLASLAGGTDTQYF. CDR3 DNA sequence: TGTGCCAGCAGCTTAGCGAGCCTAGCGGGGGGCACAGATACGCAGTATTTT.